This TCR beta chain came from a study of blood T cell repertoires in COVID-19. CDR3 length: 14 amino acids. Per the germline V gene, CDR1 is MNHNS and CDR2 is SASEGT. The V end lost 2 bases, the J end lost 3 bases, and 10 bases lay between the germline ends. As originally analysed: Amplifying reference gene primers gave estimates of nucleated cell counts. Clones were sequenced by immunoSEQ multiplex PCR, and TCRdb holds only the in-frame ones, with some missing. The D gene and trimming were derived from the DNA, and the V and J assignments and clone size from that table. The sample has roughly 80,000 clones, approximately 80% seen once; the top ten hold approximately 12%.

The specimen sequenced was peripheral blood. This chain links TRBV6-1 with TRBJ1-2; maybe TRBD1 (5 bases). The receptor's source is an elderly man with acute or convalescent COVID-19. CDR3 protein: CASSESPQDYGYTF. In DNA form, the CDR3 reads TGTGCCAGCAGTGAAAGCCCACAGGACTATGGCTACACCTTC.